These T cell receptor beta chains were read from a single sample in a study of CD8+CD57+ T cells in acquired aplastic anemia. In TCRdb, the reads were re-called with MiXCR into one record per CDR3 protein. Counted here are approximately 190,000 distinct CDR3 sequences, around 47% occurring once; the ten biggest clones make up around 9.7%. Sequencing was done on a sample of sorted CD4+, CD8+, or CD8+CD57+ T cells (not recorded which) from PBMCs. The receptors here all came from a human donor with aplastic anemia. Each CDR3 is given with its conserved first and last residue. D genes are given only for firm matches. Rows give clone size only sometimes, using once, few, many, or a class for an expanded clone.

DNA	CDR3	V	size	J	D
TGTGCCAGCTCACCACCGGGACTATCTCCAGATACGCAGTATTTT	CASSPPGLSPDTQYF	TRBV18	few	TRBJ2-3	TRBD2
TGTGCCACCAGTGAGTCCTTACCGGGACAGGGATTAGCCGGGGAGCTGTTTTTT	CATSESLPGQGLAGELFF	TRBV24-1	many	TRBJ2-2	TRBD1
TGTGCCAGCAGCCAATACCCCGGGACTAGCGGATCCAATGAGCAGTACTTC	CASSQYPGTSGSNEQYF	TRBV10-3	-	TRBJ2-7	TRBD2
TGTGCCAGCTCACCGGGACAGGTCATCGGCGAGCAGTACTTC	CASSPGQVIGEQYF	TRBV18	-	TRBJ2-7	TRBD1
TGTGCCAGTAGTACGAGGAACACCGGGGAGCTGTTTTTT	CASSTRNTGELFF	TRBV19	-	TRBJ2-2	-
TGTGCCAGCAGCCCCCCCCGATACTTC	CASSPPRYF	TRBV14	-	TRBJ2-7	-
TGTGCCAGCACCAACGGGAGGTGGGGTGAGCAGTTCTTC	CASTNGRWGEQFF	TRBV2	-	TRBJ2-1	TRBD2
TGTGCCATCAGTAAGTGGGAAGGAGACTACGAGCAGTACTTC	CAISKWEGDYEQYF	TRBV10-3	-	TRBJ2-7	-
TGTGCCACCAGCGGAGCCAGACCCGGGACAGGGTTCTACGAGCAGTACTTC	CATSGARPGTGFYEQYF	TRBV15	many	TRBJ2-7	TRBD1
TGTGCCACCAGACCAGGGACAATGATTGAAGCTTTCTTT	CATRPGTMIEAFF	TRBV19	few	TRBJ1-1	-
TGTGCCAGCAGCTACAGCCGCGGGAACGGAGGCACAGATACGCAGTATTTT	CASSYSRGNGGTDTQYF	TRBV11-1	-	TRBJ2-3	-
TGTGCCAGTAGTATAGCAATCGCCCGCACCCGGGGCTACACCTTC	CASSIAIARTRGYTF	TRBV19	many	TRBJ1-2	-
TGTGCCAGTAGGGACCCTGCCCAGGACTATGGCTACACCTTC	CASRDPAQDYGYTF	TRBV19	many	TRBJ1-2	-
TGCGCCAGCAGCTTAGGCCTAGCGCAAAACTACGAGCAGTACTTC	CASSLGLAQNYEQYF	TRBV5-1	many	TRBJ2-7	-
TGTGCCAGCAGCTTAGTTGGGCAGGGGCTGTATGGCTACACCTTC	CASSLVGQGLYGYTF	TRBV7-8	-	TRBJ1-2	-
TGTGCCGTCAGTGAGTCGAAGACTGTCACAGATACGCAGTATTTT	CAVSESKTVTDTQYF	TRBV10-3	-	TRBJ2-3	-
TGTGCCACCAGTGACCTGGGCCTCACGCAGACCCAGTACTTC	CATSDLGLTQTQYF	TRBV24-1	-	TRBJ2-5	-
TGTGCCACCAGTCCCCGCGGGTATCCAGGGCTCACCGGGGAGCTGTTTTTT	CATSPRGYPGLTGELFF	TRBV24-1	-	TRBJ2-2	-
TGTGCCATCAGCCGGGACGGCGGCGGGACTGAAGCTTTCTTT	CAISRDGGGTEAFF	TRBV10-3	-	TRBJ1-1	-
TGTGCCAGTCTAGGGGACACCTCTACGTACCGGGAGCTGTTTTTT	CASLGDTSTYRELFF	TRBV19	-	TRBJ2-2	-
TGCGCCAGCAGTGAGTCTTTAGCGACGATGATCGCCGAGCAGTACTTC	CASSESLATMIAEQYF	TRBV10-2	many	TRBJ2-7	-
TGTGCCAGTAGTAGGGGACAGGGACGGGCACGGAACACTGAAGCTTTCTTT	CASSRGQGRARNTEAFF	TRBV19	few	TRBJ1-1	TRBD1
TGTGCCAGCAGCCAAGATCAACGTGGGGTAGATACGCAGTATTTT	CASSQDQRGVDTQYF	TRBV4-2	-	TRBJ2-3	-
TGCAGTGCCAGACGGCAGGGGAGAGGCTACGAGCAGTACTTC	CSARRQGRGYEQYF	TRBV20-1	-	TRBJ2-7	-
TGTGCCATCAGTGAGTCAGCTGAAGCTTTCTTT	CAISESAEAFF	TRBV10-3	few	TRBJ1-1	-
TGTGCCAGCAGTGTTTTTAGTAATCAGCCCCAGCATTTT	CASSVFSNQPQHF	TRBV2	-	TRBJ1-5	-
TGTGCCTGGAGTGCCCAGAGGAACACTGAAGCTTTCTTT	CAWSAQRNTEAFF	TRBV30	few	TRBJ1-1	-
TGTGCCAGCAGTTCAGAGACAGGGAGGAGCGGTCAGCCCCAGCATTTT	CASSSETGRSGQPQHF	TRBV12-3/TRBV12-4	many	TRBJ1-5	TRBD1
TGCAGCGTTGAAATCGCCCCTGGAGGAGATACGCAGTATTTT	CSVEIAPGGDTQYF	TRBV29-1	once	TRBJ2-3	-
TGTACCAGTAGGGGGACGGGGGAGAGGCATGGCTACACCTTC	CTSRGTGERHGYTF	TRBV19	-	TRBJ1-2	-
TGTGCCAGTGGGGTCGGGGGCCTGAACACTGAAGCTTTCTTT	CASGVGGLNTEAFF	TRBV19	many	TRBJ1-1	-
TGCAGCGTTAGGGGCCGCGCAATAGATTCACCCCTCCACTTT	CSVRGRAIDSPLHF	TRBV29-1	few	TRBJ1-6	-
TGTGCCAGTAGTAAGGGACGGGAAGAGACCCAGTACTTC	CASSKGREETQYF	TRBV19	-	TRBJ2-5	-
TGTGCCAGCAGTGAGACGGTCTATAATGAAAAACTGTTTTTT	CASSETVYNEKLFF	TRBV2	-	TRBJ1-4	-
TGCAGTGCTAGAGGGCTAGCGGGAGCTGCATCGGACGAGCAGTACTTC	CSARGLAGAASDEQYF	TRBV20-1	-	TRBJ2-7	TRBD2
TGTGCCAGCAGCTTGGTACTCGGGGGACTAGCGGGAGCCTACGAGCAGTACTTC	CASSLVLGGLAGAYEQYF	TRBV5-4	-	TRBJ2-7	TRBD2
TGTGCCAGCAGCCCTCAAGGATACACTTCAGATACGCAGTATTTT	CASSPQGYTSDTQYF	TRBV2	many	TRBJ2-3	-
TGTGCCACCAGTGATTCCGTCGGGGAGGTGGACGAGCAGTACTTC	CATSDSVGEVDEQYF	TRBV24-1	few	TRBJ2-7	-
TGTGCCAGTAGTACTCACATACTTCAGGGGGCAGGGAATGAGCAGTTCTTC	CASSTHILQGAGNEQFF	TRBV19	many	TRBJ2-1	TRBD1
TGCGCCAGCAGGGGCCGGGGGGTGAACACTGAAGCTTTCTTT	CASRGRGVNTEAFF	TRBV10-2	-	TRBJ1-1	-
TGTGCCAGCAGTAATGGGCGGGAGGGCCGCAGTTTGTTGGAAGAGACCCAGTACTTC	CASSNGREGRSLLEETQYF	TRBV28	-	TRBJ2-5	TRBD2
TGTGCCACCAGCAGGGACCCTAATTCACCCCTCCACTTT	CATSRDPNSPLHF	TRBV24-1	-	TRBJ1-6	-
TGTGCCAGCAGCTTGGTGGGTTTAGGGGCCGGGGAGCTGTTTTTT	CASSLVGLGAGELFF	TRBV5-5	-	TRBJ2-2	-
TGTGCCAGCAGGCCGACAGGGGATGGGGAGCTGTTTTTT	CASRPTGDGELFF	TRBV7-2	few	TRBJ2-2	TRBD1
TGCAGCCAAGGGCCGACCGCTAACTATGGCTACACCTTC	CSQGPTANYGYTF	TRBV29-1	-	TRBJ1-2	-
TGTGCCAGCAGCGACGGGGGGTACTATGGCTACACCTTC	CASSDGGYYGYTF	TRBV9	once	TRBJ1-2	-
TGCAGCGTTGAGCATAGCGGGTCTAATAGGCAGTTCTTC	CSVEHSGSNRQFF	TRBV29-1	-	TRBJ2-1	TRBD2
TGTGCCACCAGTGATAAAAGCGGGAGCCGCTCCTACAATGAGCAGTTCTTC	CATSDKSGSRSYNEQFF	TRBV24-1	many	TRBJ2-1	TRBD2
TGTGCCAGCACCCTGACAGGGAGGGGCACCGGGGAGCTGTTTTTT	CASTLTGRGTGELFF	TRBV12-3/TRBV12-4	many	TRBJ2-2	-
TGTGCTAGTGGTCCTAGCGGATTCTCCTACAATGAGCAGTTCTTC	CASGPSGFSYNEQFF	TRBV12-5	many	TRBJ2-1	TRBD2
TGCAGTGCTAGAGTTCGACAGTCGGGTGGCTACACCTTC	CSARVRQSGGYTF	TRBV20-1	many	TRBJ1-2	-
TGCAGTGCTAGAGGGTCGATCGGGGGACTGCCGGTTCCCCTCCACTTT	CSARGSIGGLPVPLHF	TRBV20-1	-	TRBJ1-6	-
TGTGCCAGCAGCCCGACTAGCGGGAATGAGCAGTTCTTC	CASSPTSGNEQFF	TRBV3-1	few	TRBJ2-1	TRBD2
TGCGCCAGCAGCTGGCAAGGACTAGCGGGGCTCACAGATACGCAGTATTTT	CASSWQGLAGLTDTQYF	TRBV5-1	-	TRBJ2-3	TRBD2